The clone carrying this T cell receptor (beta chain) has just a few counts. The target antigen is unknown. This record belongs to a study of regulatory T cells in long-lasting Graves disease. The time point here: persistent/refractory GD, antithyroid drugs over 5 years with positive TRAb. Preparation of the TCR library used RNA extracted from PBMCs. Per American Thyroid Association guidelines, Graves' disease was diagnosed. Construction of the TCR beta libraries employed iRepertoire HTBI primers in conjunction with Arm-PCR of CDR3 regions. MiXCR, run by TCRdb on the multiplex PCR reads, gives a single entry per CDR3 protein. The table shows 400,000 to 600,000 distinct CDR3 sequences, with about 22% occurring only once. Germline V gene lookup returns CDR1 DFQATT and CDR2 SNEGSKA (reference sequence). V was pared by 3 bases and J by 2 bases, with 17 bases between. The CDR3 runs 15 residues. Study-wide points: Persistent cases of Graves' showed reduced TCR diversity relative to newly diagnosed patients. Clonotypes that were public and shared totalled some 2,900 in persistent patients versus 966 in new patients. It was in persistent disease that TRBV28, TRBJ1-2 and TRBJ2-5 were favored.

The rearrangement uses TRBV20-1 and TRBJ2-7; D not certain. This clonotype was sampled from a female donor with Graves disease. The sequencing used peripheral blood mononuclear cells (PBMCs), collected when the disease was refractory, from a patient treated with antithyroid drugs. The chain's CDR3 is CSASIGSIATYEQYF. CDR3 DNA sequence: TGCAGTGCTAGTATCGGCTCGATAGCAACCTACGAGCAGTACTTC.